What follows describes a single T cell receptor (beta chain). Its target is unknown. The germline V and J ends were trimmed by 6 bases and 5 bases, with 10 bases remaining between them. The V gene's germline CDR1 is MNHEY and CDR2 SMNVEV (reference sequence). The CDR3 is made up of 12 amino acids. The sample comes from a study of OX40 agonist ivuxolimab in advanced cancers. General study findings and limits: Normalized expansion of T-cell clones was also low for some nonresponders. At 0.1 to 3.0 mg/kg and by week 6, clonal expansion occurred in CD4+ and CD8+ blood T cells.

Here immunoSEQ multiplex PCR was the method, and the copy in TCRdb shows in-frame clones only, minus some. The table includes tens of thousands of clones, approximately 83% detected once. Sequenced here: CD4+ or CD8+ T cells sorted from blood, sampled in a trial of the OX40 agonist ivuxolimab. The TCR sequence derives from an adult with an advanced solid tumor such as melanoma, head and neck, liver or kidney cancer. The rearrangement joins TRBV27 to TRBJ1-2, with D unclear. The CDR3 DNA sequence: TGTGCCAGCAGCGCCTCGGGATATGGCTACACCTTC. Amino acids: CASSASGYGYTF.